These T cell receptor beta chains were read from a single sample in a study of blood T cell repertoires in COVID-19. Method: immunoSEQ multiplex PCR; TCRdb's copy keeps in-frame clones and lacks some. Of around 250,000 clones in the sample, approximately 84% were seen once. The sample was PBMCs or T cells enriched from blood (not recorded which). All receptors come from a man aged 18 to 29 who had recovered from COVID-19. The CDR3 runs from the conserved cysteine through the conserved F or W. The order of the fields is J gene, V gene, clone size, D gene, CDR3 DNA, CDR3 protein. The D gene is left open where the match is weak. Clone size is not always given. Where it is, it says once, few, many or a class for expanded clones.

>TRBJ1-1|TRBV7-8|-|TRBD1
TGTGCCAGCAGCCTCGACAGGGGGGACACTGAAGCTTTCTTT
CASSLDRGDTEAFF
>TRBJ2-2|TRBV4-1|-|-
TGCGCCAGCAGCCAGGGTCAGGGGTGGACCGGGGAGCTGTTTTTT
CASSQGQGWTGELFF
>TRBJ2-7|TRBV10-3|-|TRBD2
TGTGCCATCCGGACTAGTTCTGGCGAGCAGTACTTC
CAIRTSSGEQYF
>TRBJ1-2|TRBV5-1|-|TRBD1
TGCGCCAGCAGCTACGGACAGGGAGATGGCTACACCTTC
CASSYGQGDGYTF
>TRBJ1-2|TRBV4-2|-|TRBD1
TGTGCCAGCAGCCAAGATTCGTCACAGGGGTGGAATGGCTACACCTTC
CASSQDSSQGWNGYTF
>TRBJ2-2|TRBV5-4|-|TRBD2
TGTGCCAGCAGCTTGGGACTAGCGGTGAACACCGGGGAGCTGTTTTTT
CASSLGLAVNTGELFF
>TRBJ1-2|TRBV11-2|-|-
TGTGCCAGCAGCCCCCGCGACCAGGCGCATGGCTACACCTTC
CASSPRDQAHGYTF
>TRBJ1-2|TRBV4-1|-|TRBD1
TGCGCCAGCAGCTACGGGGGACAGGGGGCGTATGGCTACACCTTC
CASSYGGQGAYGYTF
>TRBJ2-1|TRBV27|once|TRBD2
TGTGCCAGCGGTAATAGCGGGAGGGTATCCTACAATGAGCAGTTCTTC
CASGNSGRVSYNEQFF
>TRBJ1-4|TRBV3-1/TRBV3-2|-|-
TGTGCCAGCAGCCATAGGACACGGAATGAAAAACTGTTTTTT
CASSHRTRNEKLFF
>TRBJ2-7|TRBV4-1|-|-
TGCGCCAGCACCCTAGGGATCGGGATAAGCTCCTACGAGCAGTACTTC
CASTLGIGISSYEQYF
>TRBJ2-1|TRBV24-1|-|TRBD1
TGTGCCACCAGTGACCACGACAGGGCCAAAGGGAATGAGCAGTTCTTC
CATSDHDRAKGNEQFF
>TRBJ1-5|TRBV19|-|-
TGTGCCAGTCATCGACAGAGTAATAGCAATCAGCCCCAGCATTTT
CASHRQSNSNQPQHF
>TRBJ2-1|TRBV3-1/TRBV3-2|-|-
TGTGCCAGCAGCCGCATGACGGGTCGATCCTACAATGAGCAGTTCTTC
CASSRMTGRSYNEQFF
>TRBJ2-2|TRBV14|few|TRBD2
TGTGCCAGCAGCCAAGATTACGCTAGCGGGAGGTCGGGGGAGCTGTTTTTT
CASSQDYASGRSGELFF
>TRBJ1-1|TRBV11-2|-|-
TGTGCCAGCAGCCTGTTCGGGTTAGGAACTGAAGCTTTCTTT
CASSLFGLGTEAFF
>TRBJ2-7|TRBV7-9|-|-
TGTGCCAGCAGCTTCCGCGGCGACGGCCGTTCCGAGCAGTACTTC
CASSFRGDGRSEQYF
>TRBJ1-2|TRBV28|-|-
TGTGCCAGCAGCATTCCGCAACTCGGTGGCTACACCTTC
CASSIPQLGGYTF
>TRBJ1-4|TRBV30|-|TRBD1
TGTGCCTCCAGCCCCGGGACAGGGATCAATGAAAAACTGTTTTTT
CASSPGTGINEKLFF
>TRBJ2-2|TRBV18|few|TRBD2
TGTGCCAGCTCACTAGCGGGGAACACCGGGGAGCTGTTTTTT
CASSLAGNTGELFF
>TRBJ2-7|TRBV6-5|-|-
TGTGCCAGCAGGCTCCTCACAGGTCTGGAGCAGTACTTC
CASRLLTGLEQYF
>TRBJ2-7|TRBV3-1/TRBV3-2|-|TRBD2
TGTGCCAGCAGCCCCGAGGCGGTAGCGGGGTCCCCCTACGAGCAGTACTTC
CASSPEAVAGSPYEQYF
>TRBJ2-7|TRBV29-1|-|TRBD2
TGCAGCGTCCTCCCGCGGGGGAACTCCTACGAGCAGTACTTC
CSVLPRGNSYEQYF
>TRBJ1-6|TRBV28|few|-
TGTGCCAGCAGTTGGGGGCACAATTCACCCCTCCACTTT
CASSWGHNSPLHF
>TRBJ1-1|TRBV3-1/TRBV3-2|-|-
TGTGCCAGCAGCTCGGGACAAGTGAACACTGAAGCTTTCTTT
CASSSGQVNTEAFF
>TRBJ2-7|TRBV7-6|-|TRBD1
TGTGCCAGCAGCCAACGGACAGGGGAGGGGTACGAGCAGTACTTC
CASSQRTGEGYEQYF
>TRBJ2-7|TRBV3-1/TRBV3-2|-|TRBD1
TGTGCCAGCAGCCGGTGGGACAGGGGGAAGTACGAGCAGTACTTC
CASSRWDRGKYEQYF
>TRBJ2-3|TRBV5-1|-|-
TGCGCCAGCAAACAGCAGCCTAGCACAGATACGCAGTATTTT
CASKQQPSTDTQYF
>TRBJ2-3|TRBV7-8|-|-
TGTGCCAGCAGCTTAGGATGGGGCCAGAGGGATACGCAGTATTTT
CASSLGWGQRDTQYF
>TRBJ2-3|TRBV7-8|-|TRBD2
TGTGCCAGCAGCCCTGGGGGGGGAGATACGCAGTATTTT
CASSPGGGDTQYF
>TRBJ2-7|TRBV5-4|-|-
TGTGCCAGCAGCTCCCAGACAGGTCGGCACGAGCAGTACTTC
CASSSQTGRHEQYF
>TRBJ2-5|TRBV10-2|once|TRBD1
TGCGCCAGCAGTGGGACAGGCCGGGAGACCCAGTACTTC
CASSGTGRETQYF
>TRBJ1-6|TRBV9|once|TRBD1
TGTGCCAGCAGCGCCCGGACAGGGGGTAATTCACCCCTCCACTTT
CASSARTGGNSPLHF
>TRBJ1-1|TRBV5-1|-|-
TGCGCCAGCAGCACCCCGGGTCCAGGGACTGAAGCTTTCTTT
CASSTPGPGTEAFF
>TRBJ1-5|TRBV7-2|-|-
TGTGCCAGCAGCTCAAACAGTTATCAGCCCCAGCATTTT
CASSSNSYQPQHF
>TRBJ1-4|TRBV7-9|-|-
TGTGCCAGCAGCTTAGGTCAGGGGAGTCATGAAAAACTGTTTTTT
CASSLGQGSHEKLFF
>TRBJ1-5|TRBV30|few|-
TGTGCCTGGAGTGTTACTGATAATCAGCCCCAGCATTTT
CAWSVTDNQPQHF
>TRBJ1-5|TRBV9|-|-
TGTGCCAGCAGCGTAGAGGCAGGGGGCAATCAGCCCCAGCATTTT
CASSVEAGGNQPQHF
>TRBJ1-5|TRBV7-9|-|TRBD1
TGTGCCAGCAGCCCGACAGGGACGGGCAATCAGCCCCAGCATTTT
CASSPTGTGNQPQHF
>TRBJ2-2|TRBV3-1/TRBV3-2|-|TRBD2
TGTGCCAGCAGCCGTACTAGCGGGGCATACACCGGGGAGCTGTTTTTT
CASSRTSGAYTGELFF
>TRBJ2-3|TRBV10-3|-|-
TGTGCCATCAGCGAGAGCGGAGCCCAGGACGATACGCAGTATTTT
CAISESGAQDDTQYF
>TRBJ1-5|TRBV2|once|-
TGTGCCAGCAGTGTTGGCTTTCCTTATAGCAATCAGCCCCAGCATTTT
CASSVGFPYSNQPQHF
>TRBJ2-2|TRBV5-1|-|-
TGCGCCAGCGGCAAGAGGACAGAAAGAACCGGGGAGCTGTTTTTT
CASGKRTERTGELFF
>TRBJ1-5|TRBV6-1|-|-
TGTGCCAGCAGTGAACTGCCAGGGCCCCAGCCCCAGCATTTT
CASSELPGPQPQHF
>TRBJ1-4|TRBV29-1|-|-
TGTAGCGTTGATCTCCTGTTGCGGGATGAAAAACTGTTTTTT
CSVDLLLRDEKLFF
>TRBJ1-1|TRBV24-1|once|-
TGTGCCACCAGTGATCTCGCCGGACAGCACACTGAAGCTTTCTTT
CATSDLAGQHTEAFF
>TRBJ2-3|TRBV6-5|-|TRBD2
TGTGCCAGCAGGCCCCAGCGGGATTCCACAGATACGCAGTATTTT
CASRPQRDSTDTQYF
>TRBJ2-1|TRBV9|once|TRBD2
TGTGCCAGCAGCGTAGGGAGCGGGAGTAACAATGAGCAGTTCTTC
CASSVGSGSNNEQFF
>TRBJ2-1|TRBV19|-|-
TGTGCCAGTAGTGTGGGGCTCGGCTCCCTCTCCTACAATGAGCAGTTCTTC
CASSVGLGSLSYNEQFF
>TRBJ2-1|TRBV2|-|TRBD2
TGTGCCAGCAGTGAACTAGCGGGAGTGGGAAATGAGCAGTTCTTC
CASSELAGVGNEQFF
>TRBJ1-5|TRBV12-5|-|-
TGTGCTAGTGGTTTGCCCGAGGGCAATCAGCCCCAGCATTTT
CASGLPEGNQPQHF
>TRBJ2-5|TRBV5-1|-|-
TGCGCCAGCAGTCCGGACGGGACAATAGAGACCCAGTACTTC
CASSPDGTIETQYF
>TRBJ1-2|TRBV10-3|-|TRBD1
TGTGCCATCACCGGGACAGGGGGGTATGGCTACACCTTC
CAITGTGGYGYTF